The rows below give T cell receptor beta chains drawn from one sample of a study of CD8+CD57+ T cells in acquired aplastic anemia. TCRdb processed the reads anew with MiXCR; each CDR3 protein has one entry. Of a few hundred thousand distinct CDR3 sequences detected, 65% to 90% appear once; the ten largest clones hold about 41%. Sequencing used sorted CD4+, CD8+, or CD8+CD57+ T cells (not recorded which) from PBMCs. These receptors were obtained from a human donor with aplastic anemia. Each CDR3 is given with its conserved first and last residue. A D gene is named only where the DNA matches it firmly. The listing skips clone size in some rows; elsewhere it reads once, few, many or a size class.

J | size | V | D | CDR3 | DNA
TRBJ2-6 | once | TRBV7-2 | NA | CASSLARERSDAYVLTF | TGTGCCAGCAGCCTAGCGAGGGAGCGCTCTGATGCCTACGTCCTGACTTTC
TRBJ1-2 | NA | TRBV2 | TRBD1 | CASRLSQGDRYTF | TGTGCCAGCAGACTTTCACAGGGGGATCGCTACACCTTC
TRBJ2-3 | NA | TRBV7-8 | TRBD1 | CASSLGQGGTDTQYF | TGTGCCAGCAGCTTAGGGCAGGGGGGCACAGATACGCAGTATTTT
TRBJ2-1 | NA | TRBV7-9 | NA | CASSFEGRGGSDEQFF | TGTGCCAGCAGCTTTGAAGGCAGAGGGGGGAGCGATGAGCAGTTCTTC
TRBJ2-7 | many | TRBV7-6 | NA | CASSFTETSYEQYF | TGTGCCAGCAGCTTTACAGAAACTTCCTACGAGCAGTACTTC
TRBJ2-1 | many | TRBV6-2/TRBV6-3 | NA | CASSQQGDSYNEQFF | TGTGCCAGCAGTCAACAGGGAGACTCCTACAATGAGCAGTTCTTC
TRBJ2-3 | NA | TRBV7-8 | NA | CASSLAGGAAQYF | TGTGCCAGCAGCTTAGCGGGAGGAGCTGCTCAGTATTTT
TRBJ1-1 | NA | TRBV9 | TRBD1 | CASSAHAGTGGTEAFF | TGTGCCAGCAGCGCCCACGCAGGGACAGGGGGGACCGAAGCTTTCTTT
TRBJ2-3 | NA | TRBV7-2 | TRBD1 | CASRSGTDPYNSHF | TGTGCCAGCAGGTCAGGGACAGATCCCTATAATTCACACTTT
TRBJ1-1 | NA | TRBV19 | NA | CASSIDMAANNEDFF | TGTGCCAGTAGTATAGATATGGCAGCGAACAATGAAGATTTCTTT
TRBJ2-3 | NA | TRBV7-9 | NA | CASSLARGPGTEYF | TGTGCCAGCAGCTTAGCGAGAGGTCCCGGTACCGAGTATTTT
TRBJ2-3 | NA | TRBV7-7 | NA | CASSVGSGMQAF | TGTGCCAGCAGCGTAGGGTCAGGTATGCAGGCTTTT
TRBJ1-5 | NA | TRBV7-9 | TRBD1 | CASSSQGAGQPQHF | TGTGCCAGCAGCTCACAGGGGGCGGGTCAGCCCCAGCATTTT
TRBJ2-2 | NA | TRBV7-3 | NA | CASSPHPSSITGELFF | TGTGCCAGCAGCCCGCACCCTAGCAGTATAACCGGGGAGCTGTTTTTT
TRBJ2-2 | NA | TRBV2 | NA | CASSESWTDNNRELFF | TGTGCCAGCAGCGAGTCGTGGACAGATAACAACAGGGAGCTGTTTTTT
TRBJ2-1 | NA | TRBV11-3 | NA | CASSLVPGGHNEQFF | TGTGCCAGCAGCTTAGTACCCGGGGGCCACAATGAGCAGTTCTTC
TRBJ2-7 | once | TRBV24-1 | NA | CATSEAGTYEQYF | TGTGCCACCAGTGAGGCAGGGACCTACGAGCAGTACTTC
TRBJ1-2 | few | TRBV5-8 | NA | CASSLGGSGYTF | TGTGCCAGCAGCTTAGGAGGAAGTGGCTACACCTTC
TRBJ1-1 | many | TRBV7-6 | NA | CASSLGRGPNTEAFF | TGTGCCAGCAGCTTGGGAAGGGGACCGAACACTGAAGCTTTCTTT
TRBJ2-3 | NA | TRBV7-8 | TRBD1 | CASSFEPDGTAHSQYF | TGTGCCAGCAGCTTTGAACCAGACGGGACAGCCCATTCCCAGTATTTT